These 12 T cell receptor beta chains were sequenced from one sample in a study of control samples from healthy donors and cancer patients. Measured with immunoSEQ multiplex PCR; TCRdb has only the in-frame clones, and not every one. Here the sample spans around 230,000 clones, 85% to 95% being singletons. The sequenced sample was blood. The receptor set was obtained from a man aged 50 to 60 in good health.

The rearrangement links TRBV5-1 to TRBJ1-2; 8 bases align to TRBD1. The CDR3 is 15 residues long. CDR1 SGHRS and CDR2 YFSETQ come from the germline V gene. V shed 4 bases, J shed 8 bases, and the junction held 13 bases outside the gene matches. The CDR3 DNA reads as TGCGCCAGCAGCGCCGGGGGACAGGCCGTTAGGGGCTACACCTTC. This codes for CASSAGGQAVRGYTF.

The chain recombines TRBV5-1 with TRBJ2-2; TRBD2 matches 7 bases. CDR3 length: 15 amino acids. Trimming removed 6 bases from V and 0 bases from J; junction bases left unmatched: 5. CDR1 and CDR2 from the germline V gene are SGHRS and YFSETQ. The CDR3 DNA sequence: TGCGCCAGCACCCCGGGAGGACCGAACACCGGGGAGCTGTTTTTT. Translation gives CASTPGGPNTGELFF.

The chain combines TRBV19 with TRBJ1-2; the D is unclear. The CDR3 spans 13 residues. Germline CDR1 reads LNHDA; CDR2 reads SQIVND (reference sequence). V lost 6 bases and J lost 4, with 12 bases in between. The CDR3 bases are TGTGCCAGTAGGCCGGACGCTACCTATGGCTACACCTTC. Its translation is CASRPDATYGYTF.

This clone was recorded once. The chain is built from TRBV19 and TRBJ1-5; D remains ambiguous. The V end was cut by 1 base, the J end by 5 bases, with 3 bases between. This CDR3 contains 12 residues. Germline CDR1 reads LNHDA; CDR2 reads SQIVND (reference sequence). The CDR3 reads CASSIGDQPQHF. In nucleotides, the CDR3 is TGTGCCAGTAGTATAGGGGATCAGCCCCAGCATTTT.

The chain combines TRBV2 with TRBJ1-1, with unresolved D. Germline lookup yields CDR1 SNHLY and CDR2 FYNNEI. V lost 8 bases and J lost 1, with 11 bases in between. The CDR3 extends over 13 amino acids. The CDR3 coding sequence is TGTGCCAGCCCTAAACCAGGGAACACTGAAGCTTTCTTT. It is translated as CASPKPGNTEAFF.

The chain joins TRBV5-1 to TRBJ1-1, with D tentatively TRBD1 (6 bases). Per the germline V gene, CDR1 is SGHRS and CDR2 is YFSETQ. The CDR3 length is 14 residues. V lost 3 bases, J lost 2 bases, and 11 bases lay in between. The CDR3 DNA reads as TGCGCCAGCAGCTCTTTGGGGGCAAACACTGAAGCTTTCTTT. It translates to CASSSLGANTEAFF.

This chain uses TRBV7-3 with TRBJ2-3; D is undetermined. V dropped 0 bases and J dropped 2 bases, with 15 bases sitting between them. The CDR3 runs 17 residues. Germline CDR1 reads SGHTA; CDR2 reads FQGTGA. CDR3 in DNA: TGTGCCAGCAGCTTAACGGTCCAGTCCGGCGTCACAGATACGCAGTATTTT. Translation: CASSLTVQSGVTDTQYF.

CDR3 region: CASSVTGEDSPLHF. CDR3 coding DNA: TGTGCCAGCAGCGTGACAGGGGAGGATTCACCCCTCCACTTT. The rearrangement uses TRBV9 and TRBJ1-6, with 8 bases identical to TRBD1. The germline V gene has CDR1 SGDLS and CDR2 YYNGEE. Trimming cost V 2 bases and J 8 bases; bases outside gene matches: 3. The CDR3 is 14 residues long.

This rearrangement joins TRBV28 to TRBJ2-7, with D perhaps matching TRBD1 (6 bases). CDR3 length: 12 amino acids. Trimming left V 7 bases short and J 7 bases short, with 14 bases between. Germline loops: CDR1 MDHEN, CDR2 SYDVKM. DNA of the CDR3: TGTGCCAGCACCTCAGGGGCGGAAGAGCAGTACGTC. Its translation is CASTSGAEEQYV.

In regard to this clone: A junction boundary mismatches the germline segment, possibly from a read error. The genes are TRBV2 and TRBJ2-1; D might be TRBD1 (6 bases). CDR1 is SNHLY and CDR2 is FYNNEI in the germline V gene. This CDR3 has 11 amino acids. CDR3 sequence (DNA): TGTGCCAGCAGTAGTTACAGGGACGATATCTTC. Protein: CASSSYRDDIF.

The chain couples TRBV24-1 to TRBJ2-1, with TRBD1 matching 10 bases. J lost 4 bases, V lost 1 base, and 15 bases had no gene match. The CDR3 extends over 20 amino acids. Germline CDR1 reads KGHDR; CDR2 reads SFDVKD. The DNA for the CDR3 is TGTGCCACCAGTGATTTTCGGGGACAGGGGTTCTATAGGGGGTACAATGAGCAGTTCTTC. Its translation is CATSDFRGQGFYRGYNEQFF.

The CDR3 coding sequence is TGTGCCAGCAGCTTAGCGGGGGGCCCGATAGACTACGAGCAGTACTTC. It translates to CASSLAGGPIDYEQYF. This chain links TRBV7-9 with TRBJ2-7, with D perhaps given as TRBD1 or TRBD2 (6 bases each). Germline V gene lookup returns CDR1 SEHNR and CDR2 FQNEAQ (reference sequence). V lost 0 bases, J lost 3 bases, and 15 bases lay in between. CDR3 length equals 16 residues.